The rows below give T cell receptor beta chains drawn from one sample of a study of Ad26.COV2.S vaccination and SARS-CoV-2 variants. The data were produced by immunoSEQ multiplex PCR, yet TCRdb's version contains in-frame clones alone and is incomplete. The profile shows about 480,000 clones, 87% of them singletons. The material sequenced was peripheral blood, taken in a trial of Ad26.COV2.S vaccine versus placebo. These receptors originate from a person aged 18-65 years who received the Ad26.COV2.S COVID-19 vaccine or a placebo. Both conserved end residues are part of each CDR3. A D gene is named only where the DNA matches it firmly. A clone size is listed for some rows: how often the clone was seen (once, few, many), or a class if it is expanded.

j_call: TRBJ2-3; d_call: TRBD1; v_call: TRBV2; clone_size: -; cdr3_length: 15; cdr3_aa: CASSEDRGVTDTQYF; cdr3_nt: TGTGCCAGCAGCGAGGACAGGGGAGTCACAGATACGCAGTATTTT
j_call: TRBJ2-5; d_call: -; v_call: TRBV5-1; clone_size: -; cdr3_length: 14; cdr3_aa: CASSFRTAQETQYF; cdr3_nt: TGCGCCAGCAGCTTTCGGACAGCACAAGAGACCCAGTACTTC
j_call: TRBJ2-3; d_call: -; v_call: TRBV15; clone_size: -; cdr3_length: 13; cdr3_aa: CATSGQPTDTQYF; cdr3_nt: TGTGCCACCAGCGGGCAGCCCACAGATACGCAGTATTTT
j_call: TRBJ2-1; d_call: -; v_call: TRBV9; clone_size: -; cdr3_length: 13; cdr3_aa: CAAEMSLYNEQFF; cdr3_nt: TGTGCCGCCGAAATGAGCCTCTACAATGAGCAGTTCTTC
j_call: TRBJ2-1; d_call: -; v_call: TRBV5-1; clone_size: -; cdr3_length: 14; cdr3_aa: CASSLTGVYNEQFF; cdr3_nt: TGCGCCAGCAGCTTGACAGGTGTATACAATGAGCAGTTCTTC
j_call: TRBJ2-5; d_call: TRBD2; v_call: TRBV30; clone_size: once; cdr3_length: 14; cdr3_aa: CAITTSGPQETQYF; cdr3_nt: TGTGCCATCACCACTAGCGGACCCCAAGAGACCCAGTACTTC
j_call: TRBJ1-1; d_call: TRBD1; v_call: TRBV28; clone_size: -; cdr3_length: 14; cdr3_aa: CASSLLDRGTEAFF; cdr3_nt: TGTGCCAGCAGTTTACTCGACAGGGGTACTGAAGCTTTCTTT
j_call: TRBJ2-7; d_call: -; v_call: TRBV28; clone_size: -; cdr3_length: 14; cdr3_aa: CASSFLTGPYEQYF; cdr3_nt: TGTGCCAGCAGTTTTCTGACAGGCCCCTACGAGCAGTACTTC
j_call: TRBJ2-7; d_call: TRBD1; v_call: TRBV5-1; clone_size: -; cdr3_length: 14; cdr3_aa: CASSRDSNSYEQYF; cdr3_nt: TGCGCCAGCAGCCGGGACAGCAACTCCTACGAGCAGTACTTC
j_call: TRBJ2-7; d_call: TRBD2; v_call: TRBV29-1; clone_size: -; cdr3_length: 14; cdr3_aa: CSVGLAGGRHEQYF; cdr3_nt: TGCAGCGTCGGACTAGCGGGAGGGAGACACGAGCAGTACTTC
j_call: TRBJ1-2; d_call: TRBD1; v_call: TRBV9; clone_size: -; cdr3_length: 14; cdr3_aa: CASSGTGRNYGYTF; cdr3_nt: TGTGCCAGCAGCGGGACAGGGCGTAACTATGGCTACACCTTC
j_call: TRBJ2-7; d_call: -; v_call: TRBV6-5; clone_size: once; cdr3_length: 15; cdr3_aa: CASSYDSGEPYEQYF; cdr3_nt: TGTGCCAGCAGTTACGACTCTGGTGAACCTTACGAGCAGTACTTC
j_call: TRBJ2-7; d_call: TRBD2; v_call: TRBV7-2; clone_size: -; cdr3_length: 15; cdr3_aa: CASSSGLADSYEQYF; cdr3_nt: TGTGCCAGCAGCTCCGGGCTAGCGGACTCATACGAGCAGTACTTC
j_call: TRBJ1-2; d_call: TRBD1; v_call: TRBV7-2; clone_size: -; cdr3_length: 13; cdr3_aa: CASSFRQGRGYTF; cdr3_nt: TGTGCCAGCAGCTTTAGACAGGGCCGGGGCTACACCTTC
j_call: TRBJ2-3; d_call: -; v_call: TRBV4-1; clone_size: -; cdr3_length: 15; cdr3_aa: CASSQAGASGDTQYF; cdr3_nt: TGCGCCAGCAGCCAAGCGGGGGCTAGCGGAGATACGCAGTATTTT
j_call: TRBJ1-1; d_call: TRBD1; v_call: TRBV7-8; clone_size: once; cdr3_length: 18; cdr3_aa: CASSLGWGQGGGNTEAFF; cdr3_nt: TGTGCCAGCAGCTTAGGGTGGGGGCAGGGGGGTGGAAACACTGAAGCTTTCTTT
j_call: TRBJ1-6; d_call: TRBD1; v_call: TRBV25-1; clone_size: -; cdr3_length: 17; cdr3_aa: CASSDPDRGLYNSPLHF; cdr3_nt: TGTGCCAGCAGTGACCCAGACAGGGGTCTTTATAATTCACCCCTCCACTTT
j_call: TRBJ2-1; d_call: -; v_call: TRBV29-1; clone_size: -; cdr3_length: 13; cdr3_aa: CSVEGARGRAQFF; cdr3_nt: TGCAGCGTTGAGGGGGCCAGAGGTAGGGCGCAGTTCTTC
j_call: TRBJ2-3; d_call: -; v_call: TRBV2; clone_size: -; cdr3_length: 13; cdr3_aa: CASSNQVGDTQYF; cdr3_nt: TGTGCCAGCAGTAACCAGGTGGGGGATACGCAGTATTTT
j_call: TRBJ1-2; d_call: TRBD1; v_call: TRBV6-5; clone_size: -; cdr3_length: 11; cdr3_aa: CASRDRVGYTF; cdr3_nt: TGTGCCAGCAGGGACAGGGTTGGCTACACCTTC
j_call: TRBJ2-7; d_call: -; v_call: TRBV6-5; clone_size: -; cdr3_length: 13; cdr3_aa: CATLGTLNYEQYF; cdr3_nt: TGTGCCACCTTAGGGACATTGAACTACGAGCAGTACTTC
j_call: TRBJ2-5; d_call: TRBD1; v_call: TRBV9; clone_size: -; cdr3_length: 15; cdr3_aa: CASSRGPLGQETQYF; cdr3_nt: TGTGCCAGCAGCAGGGGGCCCCTCGGCCAGGAGACCCAGTACTTC